The 16 T cell receptor beta chains presented below share a single source sample, sequenced in a study of blood T cell repertoires in COVID-19. The protocol was immunoSEQ multiplex PCR, while the TCRdb copy is restricted to in-frame clones and leaves out a portion. The sample gives roughly 200,000 clones, roughly 80% of which show up once; about 4.8% is in the top ten. Sequencing input: PBMCs or T cells enriched from blood (not recorded which). Every receptor here comes from a woman aged 50 to 65 who had been exposed to COVID-19.

The rearrangement uses TRBV11-2 and TRBJ1-2; 8 nucleotides match TRBD1. Germline CDR1 and CDR2: SGHAT and FQNNGV. Unmatched junction bases numbered 5, after V lost 5 bases and J lost 3 bases. The CDR3 length is 14 residues. The CDR3 protein is CASSALTGDYGYTF. The CDR3 bases are TGTGCCAGCAGCGCGTTGACAGGGGACTATGGCTACACCTTC.

The chain is built from TRBV6-5 and TRBJ2-7; perhaps TRBD1 as D (6 bases). The length of the CDR3 is 14 residues. V was shortened by 3 bases and J by 6 bases, with 15 bases between the two germline ends. Germline loops: CDR1 MNHEY, CDR2 SVGAGI. CDR3 coding DNA: TGTGCCAGCAGTTATGGGGGCGCCCCTTCCGAGCAGTACTTC. This codes for CASSYGGAPSEQYF.

The chain carries TRBV2 and TRBJ1-2, with 7 bases that match TRBD1. V was pared by 4 bases and J by 5 bases, with 7 bases of the junction left unmatched. The CDR3 is 14 residues long. Germline V gene data show CDR1 as SNHLY and CDR2 as FYNNEI. DNA of the CDR3: TGTGCCAGCAGTGCCCTTTCAGGGGGTTATGGCTACACCTTC. The encoded protein is CASSALSGGYGYTF.

The chain carries TRBV19 and TRBJ1-5, with TRBD1 identical over 10 bases. V was pared by 5 bases and J by 4 bases, with 5 bases of the junction left unmatched. Germline-derived CDR1 and CDR2 are LNHDA and SQIVND (reference sequence). CDR3 length: 15 residues. The CDR3 DNA is TGTGCCAGTAGTTCCGACAGGGGGCCAAATCAGCCCCAGCATTTT. Translating it yields CASSSDRGPNQPQHF.

V is TRBV4-2 and J is TRBJ2-3; 8 nucleotides agree with TRBD2. The junction had 19 bases not matched to a gene; V was cut back by 4 bases and J by 1 base. The CDR3 covers 20 residues. Germline lookup yields CDR1 LGHNA and CDR2 YNFKEQ. The DNA of the CDR3 is TGTGCCAGCAGCCCCCTAGCAGGACGGGGGGGCGTACTGGGCACAGATACGCAGTATTTT. Residues: CASSPLAGRGGVLGTDTQYF.

The rearrangement joins TRBV6-5 to TRBJ1-2; 10 positions agree with TRBD1. The germline V gene encodes CDR1 MNHEY and CDR2 SVGAGI. The CDR3 runs 14 residues. V lost 8 bases and J lost 6; bases outside the gene matches: 9. Here the CDR3 reads CASRDRGGPDGYTF. The CDR3 nucleotides read TGTGCCAGCCGGGACAGGGGAGGGCCTGATGGCTACACCTTC.

This clone came up once. The rearrangement links TRBV19 to TRBJ1-1; D call uncertain. Germline CDR1 is LNHDA and CDR2 is SQIVND (reference sequence). The CDR3 extends over 16 amino acids. Trimming shortened V by 4 bases and J by 1 base, and 16 bases separated the two germline ends. The CDR3 loop reads CASSTTSGGKNTEAFF. In DNA, the CDR3 is TGTGCCAGTAGTACCACATCGGGAGGTAAGAACACTGAAGCTTTCTTT. Full variable domain (rest looked up from reference TRBV19 and TRBJ1-1): DGGITQSPKYLFRKEGQNVTLSCEQNLNHDAMYWYRQDPGQGLRLIYYSQIVNDFQKGDIAEGYSVSREKKESFPLTVTSAQKNPTAFYLCASSTTSGGKNTEAFFGQGTRLTVV.

This clone was found once. J is TRBJ2-7 and V is TRBV5-5; D is perhaps TRBD1 (6 bases). This CDR3 spans 15 amino acids. V was shortened by 0 bases and J by 1 base, with 11 bases between the two germline ends. Looked up from germline, CDR1 is SGHKS and CDR2 is YYEKEE (reference sequence). The CDR3 here is CASSLEGVSSYEQYF. The CDR3 DNA is TGTGCCAGCAGCTTGGAGGGGGTTTCTTCCTACGAGCAGTACTTC. Complete variable domain (other parts from reference TRBV5-5 and TRBJ2-7): DAGVTQSPTHLIKTRGQQVTLRCSPISGHKSVSWYQQVLGQGPQFIFQYYEKEERGRGNFPDRFSARQFPNYSSELNVNALLLGDSALYLCASSLEGVSSYEQYFGPGTRLTVT.

This sequence joins TRBV18 and TRBJ1-1; D is possibly TRBD1 (6 bases). The V gene's germline CDR1 is KGHSH and CDR2 LQKENI. CDR3 length equals 12 residues. V shed 5 bases and J shed 6 bases, with 10 bases lying between them. The CDR3 DNA reads as TGTGCCAGCTCAGCGACAGGTCCTGAAGCTTTCTTT. Residues: CASSATGPEAFF.

The chain carries TRBV25-1 and TRBJ1-3, with 10 bases matching TRBD1. Losses at the gene ends were 0 bases for V and 0 bases for J; bases not matched to a gene: 5. Germline V gives CDR1 MGHDK, CDR2 SYGVNS. CDR3 length: 18 amino acids. The CDR3 region has the DNA TGTGCCAGCAGTGAATACAGACAGGGGGCGAGCTCTGGAAACACCATATATTTT. Protein: CASSEYRQGASSGNTIYF.

V and J are TRBV11-2 and TRBJ1-2; 7 positions agree with TRBD1. CDR1 SGHAT and CDR2 FQNNGV come from the germline V gene. The CDR3 covers 17 residues. Trimming took 0 bases from V and 3 from J; bases not matched to a gene: 10. CDR3 sequence (DNA): TGTGCCAGCAGCTTAGATCTTGGGCGACAGGGCGACTATGGCTACACCTTC. Encoded protein: CASSLDLGRQGDYGYTF.

This chain joins TRBV7-3 and TRBJ2-1; 10 nucleotides agree with TRBD2. V shed 5 bases, J shed 12 bases, and the junction held 7 bases outside the gene matches. In germline, CDR1 is SGHTA, CDR2 FQGTGA. This CDR3 has 13 residues. CDR3 sequence reads: CASSPSGGGGQFF. The CDR3 DNA sequence: TGTGCCAGCAGCCCTAGCGGGGGAGGTGGGCAGTTCTTC.

A single count supports this clone. The rearrangement links TRBV6-5 to TRBJ1-5; D call uncertain. The germline gives CDR1 MNHEY, CDR2 SVGAGI. This CDR3 contains 13 residues. V gave up 4 bases and J gave up 3 bases, with 7 bases separating them. Here the CDR3 reads CASSSYINQPQHF. CDR3 bases: TGTGCCAGCAGTTCGTATATCAATCAGCCCCAGCATTTT.

This clone was seen more than once but under ten times. The chain links TRBV6-1 to TRBJ1-4; no clear D. The CDR3 is 14 amino acids. Trimming pared 2 bases from V and 7 bases from J, leaving 11 bases between. Per germline, CDR1 MNHNS and CDR2 SASEGT. CDR3: CASSESRRAEKLFF. The CDR3 DNA reads TGTGCCAGCAGTGAATCGAGGCGGGCTGAAAAACTGTTTTTT.

J is TRBJ2-1 and V is TRBV11-2; a possible D gene is TRBD1 (6 bases). Germline CDR1 is SGHAT and CDR2 is FQNNGV. This CDR3 is 18 amino acids long. V was shortened by 5 bases and J by 7 bases, with 27 bases between the two germline ends. CDR3 loop: CASSRRGIKDPKGNEQFF. The CDR3 DNA reads as TGTGCCAGCAGCCGTAGGGGGATAAAAGACCCCAAGGGAAATGAGCAGTTCTTC.

This clone was observed a single time. The chain has TRBV3-1 (or the pseudogene TRBV3-2) and TRBJ1-2, with a possible D match to TRBD1 (6 bases). Germline-derived CDR1 and CDR2 are LGHDT and YNNKEL (reference sequence). The CDR3 spans 14 residues. V was pared by 0 bases and J by 7 bases, with 12 bases between. CDR3: CASSQDLGRGGYTF. DNA for the CDR3: TGTGCCAGCAGCCAAGATCTTGGCAGGGGTGGCTACACCTTC.